These T cell receptor beta chains were read from a single sample in a study of control samples from healthy donors and cancer patients. TCRdb's table, derived via immunoSEQ multiplex PCR, lists solely in-frame clones and lacks some. The sample contains roughly 130,000 clones, around 93% of which appear only once. Sequencing was performed on PBMCs. The receptors shown here come from a man between 50 and 59 years old with head and neck cancer. The conserved cysteine and the conserved F or W are not part of the CDR3 here. Expanded clones are given a class, and other clones once, few, many or no size at all.

cdr3_length,j_call,clone_size,v_call,cdr3_aa
14,TRBJ2-3,-,TRBV18,ASSPSEFVSTDTQY
11,TRBJ2-3,-,TRBV19,ASSEVEPDTQY
14,TRBJ1-4,-,TRBV19,ASRPTGRKANEKLF
13,TRBJ1-2,-,TRBV19,ASMRGGPIFYGYT
12,TRBJ1-1,-,TRBV19,ASTRMGVVSEAF
13,TRBJ2-1,-,TRBV7-2,ASSLALNGINEQF
13,TRBJ1-5,-,TRBV5-6,ASSSMIYSNQPQH
11,TRBJ1-2,-,TRBV6-5,ASSYSTDYGYT
11,TRBJ1-1,-,TRBV18,ASSPGTNTEAF
13,TRBJ2-1,-,TRBV15,ATSRSGQGSNEQF
12,TRBJ1-6,once,TRBV15,ATSRDTYNSPLH
14,TRBJ1-6,-,TRBV28,ASRADGSSYNSPLH
14,TRBJ2-1,-,TRBV3-1/TRBV3-2,ASSQGTVSMHNEQF
12,TRBJ1-5,-,TRBV28,ASSPRTGNQPQH
14,TRBJ2-3,once,TRBV7-3,ASSPSLAPFADTQY
13,TRBJ2-7,-,TRBV7-9,ASSGGGSTAYEQY
11,TRBJ2-5,-,TRBV2,ASRWSGEKTQY
15,TRBJ1-2,-,TRBV5-1,ASSPQGGGRENYGYT
13,TRBJ2-1,-,TRBV5-1,ASSLASGAYNEQF
12,TRBJ1-1,-,TRBV19,ASKTGPMNTEAF
12,TRBJ1-6,-,TRBV7-3,ASSLRRLNSPLH
13,TRBJ2-3,-,TRBV30,AWSVRQGGTDTQY
14,TRBJ2-7,few,TRBV4-3,ASSQDWPGGSYEQY
12,TRBJ2-3,-,TRBV12-5,ASGLGQFTDTQY